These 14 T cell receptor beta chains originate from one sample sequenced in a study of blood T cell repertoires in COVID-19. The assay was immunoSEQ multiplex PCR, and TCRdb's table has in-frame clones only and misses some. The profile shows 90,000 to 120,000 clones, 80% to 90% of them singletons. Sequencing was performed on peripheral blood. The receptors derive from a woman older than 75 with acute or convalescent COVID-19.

The CDR3 reads CASSRSEDSPLHF. DNA for the CDR3: TGTGCCAGCAGCCGCTCTGAGGATTCACCCCTCCACTTT. V gene TRBV11-3 combines with J gene TRBJ1-6; no firm D call. The CDR3 is made up of 13 amino acids. The V and J ends lost 5 bases and 8 bases respectively, with 10 bases between them. The germline V gene encodes CDR1 SGHNT and CDR2 YENEEA.

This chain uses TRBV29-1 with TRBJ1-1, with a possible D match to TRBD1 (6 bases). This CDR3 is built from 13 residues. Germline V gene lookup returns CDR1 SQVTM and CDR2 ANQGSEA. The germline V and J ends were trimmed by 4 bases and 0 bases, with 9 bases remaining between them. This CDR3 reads CSVGTAMNTEAFF. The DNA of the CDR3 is TGCAGCGTTGGGACAGCTATGAACACTGAAGCTTTCTTT.

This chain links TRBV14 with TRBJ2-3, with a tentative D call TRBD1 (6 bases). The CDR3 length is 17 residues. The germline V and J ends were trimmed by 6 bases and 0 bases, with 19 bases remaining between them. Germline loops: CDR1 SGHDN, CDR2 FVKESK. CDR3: CASSRLTGITSTDTQYF. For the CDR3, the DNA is TGTGCCAGCAGTCGATTGACAGGCATAACTAGCACAGATACGCAGTATTTT.

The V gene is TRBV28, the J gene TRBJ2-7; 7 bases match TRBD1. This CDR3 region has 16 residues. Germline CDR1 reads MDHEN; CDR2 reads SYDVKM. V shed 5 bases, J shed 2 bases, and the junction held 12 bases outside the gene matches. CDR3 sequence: CASSIQGWWATYEQYF. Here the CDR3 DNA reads TGTGCCAGCAGTATACAGGGGTGGTGGGCTACCTACGAGCAGTACTTC.

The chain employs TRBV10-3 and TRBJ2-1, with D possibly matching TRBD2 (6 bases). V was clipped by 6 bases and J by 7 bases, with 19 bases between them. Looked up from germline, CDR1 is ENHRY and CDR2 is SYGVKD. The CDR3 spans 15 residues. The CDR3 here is CAIRPIAAAVNEQFF. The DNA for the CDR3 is TGTGCCATCAGACCTATAGCGGCGGCCGTAAATGAGCAGTTCTTC.

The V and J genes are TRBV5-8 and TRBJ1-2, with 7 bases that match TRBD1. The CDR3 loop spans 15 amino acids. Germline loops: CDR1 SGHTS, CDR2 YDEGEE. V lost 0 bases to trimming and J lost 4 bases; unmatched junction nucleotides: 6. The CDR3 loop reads CASSLAGAGGYGYTF. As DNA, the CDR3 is TGTGCCAGCAGCTTGGCCGGGGCAGGGGGCTATGGCTACACCTTC.

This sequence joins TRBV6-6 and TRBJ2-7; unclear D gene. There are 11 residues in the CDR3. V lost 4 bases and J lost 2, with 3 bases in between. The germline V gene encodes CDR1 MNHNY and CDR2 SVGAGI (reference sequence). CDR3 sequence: CASSSPYEQYF. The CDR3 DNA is TGTGCCAGCAGTTCTCCCTACGAGCAGTACTTC.

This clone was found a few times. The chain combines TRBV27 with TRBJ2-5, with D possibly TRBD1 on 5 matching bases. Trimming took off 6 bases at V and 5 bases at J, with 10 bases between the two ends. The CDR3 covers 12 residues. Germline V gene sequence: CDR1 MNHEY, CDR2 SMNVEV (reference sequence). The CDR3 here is CASRSPGETQYF. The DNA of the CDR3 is TGTGCCAGCAGATCGCCAGGGGAGACCCAGTACTTC.

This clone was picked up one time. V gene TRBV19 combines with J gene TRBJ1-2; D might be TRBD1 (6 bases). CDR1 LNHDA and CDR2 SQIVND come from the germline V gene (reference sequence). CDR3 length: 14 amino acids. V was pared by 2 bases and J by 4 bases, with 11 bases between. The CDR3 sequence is CASSISRDTYGYTF. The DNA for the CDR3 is TGTGCCAGTAGTATAAGTAGGGACACCTATGGCTACACCTTC. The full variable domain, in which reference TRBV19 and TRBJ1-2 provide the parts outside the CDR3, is DGGITQSPKYLFRKEGQNVTLSCEQNLNHDAMYWYRQDPGQGLRLIYYSQIVNDFQKGDIAEGYSVSREKKESFPLTVTSAQKNPTAFYLCASSISRDTYGYTFGSGTRLTVV.

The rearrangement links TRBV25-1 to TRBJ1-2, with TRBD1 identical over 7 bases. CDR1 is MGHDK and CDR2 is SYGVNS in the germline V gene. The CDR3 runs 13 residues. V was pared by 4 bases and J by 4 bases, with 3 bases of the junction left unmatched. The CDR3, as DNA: TGTGCCAGCAGTGGCGGGACAGTCTATGGCTACACCTTC. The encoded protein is CASSGGTVYGYTF.

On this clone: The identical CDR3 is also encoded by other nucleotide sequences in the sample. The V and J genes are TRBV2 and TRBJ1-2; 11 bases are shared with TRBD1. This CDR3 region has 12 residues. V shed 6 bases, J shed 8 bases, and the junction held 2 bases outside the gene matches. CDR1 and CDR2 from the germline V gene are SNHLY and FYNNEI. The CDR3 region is CASSRTGGGYTF. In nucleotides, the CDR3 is TGTGCCAGCAGCCGGACAGGGGGCGGCTACACCTTC.

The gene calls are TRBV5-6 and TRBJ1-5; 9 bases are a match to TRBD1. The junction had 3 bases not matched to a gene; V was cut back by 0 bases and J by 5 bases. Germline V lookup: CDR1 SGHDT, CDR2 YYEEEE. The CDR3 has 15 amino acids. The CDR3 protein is CASSLAGTGYQPQHF. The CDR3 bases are TGTGCCAGCAGCTTGGCCGGGACAGGGTATCAGCCCCAGCATTTT.

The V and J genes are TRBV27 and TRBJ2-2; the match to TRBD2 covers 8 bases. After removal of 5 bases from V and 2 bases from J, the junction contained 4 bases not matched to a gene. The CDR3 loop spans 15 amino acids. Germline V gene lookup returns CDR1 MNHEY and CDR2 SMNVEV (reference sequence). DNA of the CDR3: TGTGCCAGCAGTGTTCGGGGGGGTAACACCGGGGAGCTGTTTTTT. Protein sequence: CASSVRGGNTGELFF.

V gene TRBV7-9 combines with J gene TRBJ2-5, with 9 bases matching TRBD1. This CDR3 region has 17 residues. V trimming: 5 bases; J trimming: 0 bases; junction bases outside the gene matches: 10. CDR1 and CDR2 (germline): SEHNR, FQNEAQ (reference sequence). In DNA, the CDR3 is TGTGCCAGCAGCCCGAGGACAGGGGAAGGGGACCAAGAGACCCAGTACTTC. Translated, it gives CASSPRTGEGDQETQYF. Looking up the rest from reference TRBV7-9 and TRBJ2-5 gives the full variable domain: DTGVSQNPRHKITKRGQNVTFRCDPISEHNRLYWYRQTLGQGPEFLTYFQNEAQLEKSRLLSDRFSAERPKGSFSTLEIQRTEQGDSAMYLCASSPRTGEGDQETQYFGPGTRLLVL.